This TCR beta chain was recorded in a study of blood T cell repertoires in COVID-19. In the study overall: T cells, B-cell-depleted T cells, or PBMCs supplied cDNA or gDNA.

This clone was seen a handful of times. This table comes from immunoSEQ multiplex PCR, and its TCRdb copy is limited to in-frame clones, with some not included. The data show some 50,000 clones, nearly 85% seen once. The source of this sequence is an elderly man in a cohort sampled during active COVID-19. Sequenced input: peripheral blood.

CDR3 sequence: CASRRAGGYNEQFF. The CDR3 DNA sequence: TGTGCCAGCAGAAGGGCGGGGGGCTACAATGAGCAGTTCTTC. The rearrangement joins TRBV14 to TRBJ2-1; 8 bases fit TRBD2. Germline V gene lookup returns CDR1 SGHDN and CDR2 FVKESK. The length of the CDR3 is 14 residues. J was trimmed by 3 bases and V by 6 bases; bases with no gene match: 4. The complete variable domain, with remaining parts taken from reference TRBV14 and TRBJ2-1, reads EAGVTQFPSHSVIEKGQTVTLRCDPISGHDNLYWYRRVMGKEIKFLLHFVKESKQDESGMPNNRFLAERTGGTYSTLKVQPAELEDSGVYFCASRRAGGYNEQFFGPGTRLTVL.